The 9 T cell receptor beta chains presented below share a single source sample, sequenced in a study of blood T cells in healthy people across ages. It was with a sample-barcoded 5' primer and a J-beta primer mix that a second PCR of roughly 6 to 12 cycles was run. TCRdb passed the 5' RACE reads through MiXCR, listing each CDR3 protein once. Altogether 1.5 million to 2 million distinct CDR3 sequences are present, roughly 32% being singletons, with the ten largest covering 11%. The sequenced sample was blood. The receptor set was obtained from a woman aged 30 to 39 in good health.

This clonotype was seen at least ten times. The gene calls are TRBV20-1 and TRBJ2-5, with D uncertain. This CDR3 spans 11 amino acids. V lost 6 bases to trimming and J lost 4 bases, with 9 bases between them. Germline loops: CDR1 DFQATT, CDR2 SNEGSKA (reference sequence). The CDR3 DNA reads TGCAGTGCCCCCCGAATAGAGACCCAGTACTTC. Its translation is CSAPRIETQYF.

This rearrangement joins TRBV5-1 to TRBJ2-2; 10 nucleotides line up with TRBD1. Trimming took 5 bases from V and 7 from J; bases not matched to a gene: 8. The CDR3 totals 15 residues. Germline V gene sequence: CDR1 SGHRS, CDR2 YFSETQ. In DNA, the CDR3 is TGCGCCAGCAGAGTGACAGGGGGCAAGGGCGGGGAGCTGTTTTTT. This sequence encodes CASRVTGGKGGELFF.

The chain has TRBV28 and TRBJ2-1; 7 bases align to TRBD1. The V and J ends lost 4 bases and 6 bases, in that order; junction bases with no gene match: 21. Germline V gene data show CDR1 as MDHEN and CDR2 as SYDVKM. This CDR3 spans 19 amino acids. The CDR3 coding sequence is TGTGCCAGCAGTTACGAACAACAGGGGATCTCAATCGCCCGCAATGAGCAGTTCTTC. Translated: CASSYEQQGISIARNEQFF. Variable domain in full (rest from reference TRBV28 and TRBJ2-1): DVKVTQSSRYLVKRTGEKVFLECVQDMDHENMFWYRQDPGLGLRLIYFSYDVKMKEKGDIPEGYSVSREKKERFSLILESASTNQTSMYLCASSYEQQGISIARNEQFFGPGTRLTVL.

The rearrangement links TRBV20-1 to TRBJ2-5; TRBD2 is a possible D gene (5 bases). Germline assignment: CDR1 DFQATT and CDR2 SNEGSKA (reference sequence). CDR3 size: 15 residues. V was trimmed by 1 base and J by 5 bases, leaving 17 bases between them. CDR3 DNA sequence: TGCAGTGCTAGAGGGTCTAGCCCGGGCTCGGAGACCCAGTACTTC. Its translation is CSARGSSPGSETQYF.

The chain joins TRBV4-1 to TRBJ2-5; 8 bases match TRBD1. Losses at the gene ends were 0 bases for V and 5 bases for J; bases not matched to a gene: 8. The CDR3 spans 16 residues. CDR1 MGHRA and CDR2 YSYEKL come from the germline V gene. CDR3 coding DNA: TGCGCCAGCAGCCAAGAGGTTTCAGGGGGCGCGGAGACCCAGTACTTC. It specifies CASSQEVSGGAETQYF.

This clonotype has more than one count but fewer than ten. The chain joins TRBV20-1 to TRBJ2-5; D gene ambiguous. The CDR3 is 14 residues long. The V end was cut by 4 bases, the J end by 4 bases, with 16 bases between. The germline CDR1 and CDR2 sequences are DFQATT and SNEGSKA (reference sequence). The DNA of the CDR3 is TGCAGTGCTAACGGTGCAAAAGAAGGAGAGACCCAGTACTTC. It yields the protein CSANGAKEGETQYF.

The sample holds a few counts of this clonotype. The chain carries TRBV20-1 and TRBJ2-7; tentatively, D is TRBD1 (6 bases). V gave up 7 bases and J gave up 2 bases, with 15 bases separating them. The germline gives CDR1 DFQATT, CDR2 SNEGSKA (reference sequence). The CDR3 has 13 residues. DNA of the CDR3: TGCAGTGGAGGAACAGGGTTGGCCTACGAGCAGTACTTC. It yields the protein CSGGTGLAYEQYF.

This clonotype has more than one count but fewer than ten. The junction does not match germline at one end; this may be a read error. The V gene is TRBV20-1, the J gene TRBJ2-3; TRBD1 is a possible D gene (5 bases). The V gene's germline CDR1 is DFQATT and CDR2 SNEGSKA (reference sequence). The CDR3 loop spans 12 amino acids. For the CDR3, the DNA is TGCAGTGCTAGGTGGGGCCCAGATACGCGGTATTTT. Its translation: CSARWGPDTRYF.

Ten or more counts support this clonotype. V and J are TRBV29-1 and TRBJ2-7; D unclear. The CDR3 sequence is 13 residues long. Trimming pared 7 bases from V and 0 bases from J, leaving 13 bases between. Germline CDR1 SQVTM, CDR2 ANQGSEA. CDR3 in amino acids: CSAGPGLSYEQYF. The DNA for the CDR3 is TGCAGCGCTGGCCCTGGGCTCTCCTACGAGCAGTACTTC.